This T cell receptor beta chain was recovered during a study of a mutant IDH1 vaccine in newly diagnosed glioma. Study as a whole: Most had both radiotherapy and temozolomide beforehand; others had only one. V12 fell at week 35 and V13, the study end, at week 47. The study, taken as a whole, reports: Of all patients, around 93% showed vaccine-induced immune responses.

The time point was: week 35, safety follow-up. In every dose of vaccine, 300 ug of mutant IDH1 20-mer peptide was given alongside topical imiquimod. The donors' diagnosis was new WHO grade 3 or 4 astrocytoma that was IDH1-mutant and ATRX-lost. This clone has just one count. Its antigen is not known. From germline, CDR1 is MNHNS and CDR2 SASEGT. CDR3 length: 17 amino acids. V was cut by 4 bases and J by 0 bases, with 13 bases left in between. Here immunoSEQ multiplex PCR was the method, and the copy in TCRdb shows in-frame clones only, minus some. This table has about 32,000 clones, 80% appearing once. This rearrangement joins TRBV6-1 to TRBJ1-6; D unclear. The clonotype comes from a man aged 35-49 years with glioma. Some clones in this sample may be carry-over from other donors' samples. The sequences come from PBMCs, collected from a glioma patient whose treatment included an IDH1 peptide vaccine. CDR3 protein: CASSATVPSSYNSPLHF. CDR3 DNA: TGTGCCAGCAGTGCGACGGTCCCAAGCTCCTATAATTCACCCCTCCACTTT.